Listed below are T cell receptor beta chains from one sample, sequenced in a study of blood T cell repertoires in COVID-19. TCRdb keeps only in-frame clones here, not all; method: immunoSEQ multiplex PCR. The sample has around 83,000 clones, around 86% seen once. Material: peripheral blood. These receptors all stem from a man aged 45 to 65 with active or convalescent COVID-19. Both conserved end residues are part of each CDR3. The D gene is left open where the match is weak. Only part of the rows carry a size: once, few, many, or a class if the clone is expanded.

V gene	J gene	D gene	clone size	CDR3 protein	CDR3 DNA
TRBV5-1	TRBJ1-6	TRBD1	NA	CASSLGQGQSNSPLHF	TGCGCCAGCAGCCTTGGACAGGGACAGTCGAATTCACCCCTCCACTTT
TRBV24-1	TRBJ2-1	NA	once	CATSDFDDRHNNEQFF	TGTGCCACCAGTGATTTCGACGACAGACATAACAATGAGCAGTTCTTC
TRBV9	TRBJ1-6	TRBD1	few	CASSVRQGVDSPLHF	TGTGCCAGCAGCGTTCGACAGGGGGTGGATTCACCCCTCCACTTT
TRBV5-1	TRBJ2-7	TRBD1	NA	CASSLGQGPYEQYF	TGCGCCAGCAGCTTGGGACAGGGGCCCTACGAGCAGTACTTC
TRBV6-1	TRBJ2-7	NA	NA	CASSWTSISYEQYF	TGTGCCAGCAGTTGGACATCTATATCCTACGAGCAGTACTTC
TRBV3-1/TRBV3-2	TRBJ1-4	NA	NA	CASSQGGLATNEKLFF	TGTGCCAGCAGCCAAGGAGGACTCGCAACTAATGAAAAACTGTTTTTT
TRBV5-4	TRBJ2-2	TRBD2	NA	CASSSLAAMNTGELFF	TGTGCCAGCAGCTCACTAGCGGCGATGAACACCGGGGAGCTGTTTTTT
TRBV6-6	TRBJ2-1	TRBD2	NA	CASTLGLAGAGEQFF	TGTGCCAGCACCCTCGGACTAGCGGGAGCGGGTGAGCAGTTCTTC
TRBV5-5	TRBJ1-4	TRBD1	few	CASSFPGQANEKLFF	TGTGCCAGCAGCTTCCCGGGACAGGCGAATGAAAAACTGTTTTTT
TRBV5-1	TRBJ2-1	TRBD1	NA	CASSLGTGIYNEQFF	TGCGCCAGCAGCTTGGGGACAGGGATATACAATGAGCAGTTCTTC
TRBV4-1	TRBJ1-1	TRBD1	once	CASSLRQGTRETEAFF	TGCGCCAGCAGCCTACGACAGGGGACGAGAGAAACTGAAGCTTTCTTT